This T cell receptor beta chain was sequenced during a study of CD8 T cells in ankylosing spondylitis. Study-level results: Disease-linked clones bore a CD8+ phenotype and were relatively rare in peripheral blood.

MiXCR, run by TCRdb on the 5' RACE reads, gives a single entry per CDR3 protein. Of 300,000 to 350,000 distinct CDR3 sequences listed, around a tenth are singletons. The CDR3 length equals 13 residues, ends included. Germline assignment: CDR1 SGHRS and CDR2 YFSETQ. This clonotype has ten or more counts. As yet, its antigen is unknown. This CDR3 is missing its conserved last phenylalanine or tryptophan, likely due to a read error. It is unclear where the CDR3 begins or ends on the DNA, so no DNA is shown, and the CDR3 is as TCRdb lists it. Input material: blood, either unsorted or a sorted T cell fraction (not recorded which). The sequence was collected from a female donor with ankylosing spondylitis or in good health (not recorded which). The V call is TRBV5-1, the J call TRBJ2-1; whether TRBD1, the table's D call, matches the DNA was not checked. The CDR3 here is CASSSDPWTGAFL.